Here is one TCR beta chain with its context. What it binds is unknown. The data were taken from a study of T cell responses to AZD1222 COVID-19 vaccine. V was pared by 6 bases and J by 5 bases, with 8 bases of the junction left unmatched. CDR3 length equals 14 residues. Germline CDR1 is MDHEN and CDR2 is SYDVKM. Study-wide results and limits: Recipients of two AZD1222 doses showed rising Spike-specific TCR breadth and depth. Spike-wide vaccine-associated CD4 TCRs dominated at 160-218 and 743-854. At baseline, seropositivity was found in only a handful of AZD1222 recipients.

Sequencing used immunoSEQ multiplex PCR; TCRdb keeps in-frame clones, though not all of them. The sample includes about 150,000 clones, around 89% of them seen just once. The rearrangement links TRBV28 to TRBJ1-2, with TRBD1 matching over 8 bases. This TCR came from an adult in good health. Source: peripheral blood, taken on day 0 of AZD1222 vaccination. CDR3 protein: CASRSGQALYGYTF. The CDR3 region has the DNA TGTGCCAGCAGGTCGGGACAGGCGTTATATGGCTACACCTTC.